Listed below are T cell receptor beta chains from one sample, sequenced in a study of T cells expressing NK-cell markers. For each CDR3 protein, TCRdb gives one entry from its re-call of the 5' RACE reads, without DNA. Reported are approximately 440,000 distinct CDR3 sequences; the ten largest clones contain more than 1.4%. Sequences were obtained from blood T cells: a sorted CD56 or NKG2C T cell subset, CD4+ or CD8+ T cells, or bulk PBMC T cells (not recorded which). These receptors all come from a woman aged 45 to 65 in good health. Both conserved end residues are part of each CDR3.

length: 13
J: TRBJ1-1
V: TRBV12-3/TRBV12-4
CDR3: CASSLVGGARAFF

length: 15
J: TRBJ2-5
V: TRBV6-1
CDR3: CASSPLGAGQETQYF

length: 14
J: TRBJ2-3
V: TRBV2
CDR3: CARDPSGSTDTQYF

length: 12
J: TRBJ1-4
V: TRBV20-1
CDR3: CSARDRAEKLFF

length: 14
J: TRBJ2-5
V: TRBV29-1
CDR3: CSVEVAGVTETQYF

length: 16
J: TRBJ1-3
V: TRBV7-2
CDR3: CASSFLHGPSGGTIYF

length: 14
J: TRBJ2-3
V: TRBV12-3/TRBV12-4
CDR3: CASSSELSATTQYF

length: 14
J: TRBJ2-1
V: TRBV7-9
CDR3: CASEGGSPYNEQFF

length: 16
J: TRBJ2-7
V: TRBV21-1
CDR3: CASSPPEGLSSYEQYF

length: 14
J: TRBJ2-7
V: TRBV27
CDR3: CASSSGQGGDEQYF

length: 16
J: TRBJ2-1
V: TRBV6-4
CDR3: CASRLSDRGKGNEQFF

length: 15
J: TRBJ2-7
V: TRBV6-5
CDR3: CASSGSSGGRYEQYF

length: 13
J: TRBJ2-5
V: TRBV12-5
CDR3: CASAPGGRETQYF

length: 13
J: TRBJ2-5
V: TRBV5-1
CDR3: CASSPFPTGTQYF

length: 16
J: TRBJ2-7
V: TRBV5-6
CDR3: CASSLGRGSPSYEQYF

length: 17
J: TRBJ1-2
V: TRBV27
CDR3: CASSPTGTGALFYGYTF

length: 14
J: TRBJ1-4
V: TRBV12-3/TRBV12-4
CDR3: CASSSGAVAEKLFF

length: 13
J: TRBJ2-3
V: TRBV5-4
CDR3: CASSFPTTDTQYF

length: 17
J: TRBJ2-5
V: TRBV3-1
CDR3: CASSQAVGAGAQETQYF

length: 15
J: TRBJ2-1
V: TRBV12-3/TRBV12-4
CDR3: CASRSVGGSYNEQFF

length: 14
J: TRBJ1-5
V: TRBV27
CDR3: CASSFGARDQPQHF

length: 16
J: TRBJ1-5
V: TRBV20-1
CDR3: CSAIRLGGRPDQPQHF

length: 14
J: TRBJ2-1
V: TRBV20-1
CDR3: CSAEDRSSYNEQFF